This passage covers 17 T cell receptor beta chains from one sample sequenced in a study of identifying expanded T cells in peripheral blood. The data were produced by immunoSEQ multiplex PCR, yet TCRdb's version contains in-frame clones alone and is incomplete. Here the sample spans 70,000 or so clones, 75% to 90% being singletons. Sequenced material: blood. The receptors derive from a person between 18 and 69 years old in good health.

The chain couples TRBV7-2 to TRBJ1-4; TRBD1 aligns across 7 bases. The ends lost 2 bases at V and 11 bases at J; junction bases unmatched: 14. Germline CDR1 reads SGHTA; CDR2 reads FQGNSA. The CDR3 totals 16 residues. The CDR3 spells CASSLRSTGSEAKLFF. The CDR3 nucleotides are TGTGCCAGCAGCTTACGTTCGACAGGGAGTGAGGCGAAACTGTTTTTT.

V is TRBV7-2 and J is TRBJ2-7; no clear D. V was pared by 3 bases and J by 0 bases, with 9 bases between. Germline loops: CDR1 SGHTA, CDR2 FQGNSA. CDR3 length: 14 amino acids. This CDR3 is CASSFSRSSYEQYF. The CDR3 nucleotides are TGTGCCAGCAGCTTCTCCCGGAGCTCCTACGAGCAGTACTTC. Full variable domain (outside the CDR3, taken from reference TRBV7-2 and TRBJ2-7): GAGVSQSPSNKVTEKGKDVELRCDPISGHTALYWYRQSLGQGLEFLIYFQGNSAPDKSGLPSDRFSAERTGGSVSTLTIQRTQQEDSAVYLCASSFSRSSYEQYFGPGTRLTVT.

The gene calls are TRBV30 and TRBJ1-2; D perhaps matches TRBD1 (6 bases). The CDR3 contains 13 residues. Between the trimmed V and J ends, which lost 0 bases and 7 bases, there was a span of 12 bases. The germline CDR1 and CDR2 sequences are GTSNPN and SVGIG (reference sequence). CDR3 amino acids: CAWSVWGAGGYTF. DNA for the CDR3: TGTGCCTGGAGTGTATGGGGGGCAGGTGGCTACACCTTC.

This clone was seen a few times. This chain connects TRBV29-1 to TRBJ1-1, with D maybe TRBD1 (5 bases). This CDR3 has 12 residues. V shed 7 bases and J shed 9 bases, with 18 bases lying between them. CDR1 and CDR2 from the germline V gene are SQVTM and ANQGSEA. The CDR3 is CSGEWFGGQAFF. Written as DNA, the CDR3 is TGCAGCGGTGAGTGGTTTGGGGGACAAGCTTTCTTT.

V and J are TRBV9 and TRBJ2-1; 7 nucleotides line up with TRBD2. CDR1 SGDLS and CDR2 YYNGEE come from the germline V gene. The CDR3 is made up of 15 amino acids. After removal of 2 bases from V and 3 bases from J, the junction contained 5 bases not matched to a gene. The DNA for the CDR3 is TGTGCCAGCAGCGTTGGCGGGAGATTCTACAATGAGCAGTTCTTC. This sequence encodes CASSVGGRFYNEQFF.

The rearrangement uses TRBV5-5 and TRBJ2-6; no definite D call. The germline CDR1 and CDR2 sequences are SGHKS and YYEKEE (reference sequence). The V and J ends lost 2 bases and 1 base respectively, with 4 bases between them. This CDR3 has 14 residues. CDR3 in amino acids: CASSFGSGANVLTF. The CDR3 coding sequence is TGTGCCAGCAGCTTTGGGTCTGGGGCCAACGTCCTGACTTTC.

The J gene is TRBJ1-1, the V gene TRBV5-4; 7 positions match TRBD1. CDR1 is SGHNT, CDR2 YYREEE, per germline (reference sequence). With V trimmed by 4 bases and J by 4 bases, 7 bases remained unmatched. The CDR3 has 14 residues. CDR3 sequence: CASSPYAGGTEAFF. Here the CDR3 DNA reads TGTGCCAGCAGCCCCTACGCAGGGGGCACTGAAGCTTTCTTT.

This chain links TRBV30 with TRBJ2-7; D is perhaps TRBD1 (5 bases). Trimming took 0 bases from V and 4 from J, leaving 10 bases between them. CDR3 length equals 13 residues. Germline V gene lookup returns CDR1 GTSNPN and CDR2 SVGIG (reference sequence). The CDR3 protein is CAWSVGRDYEQYF. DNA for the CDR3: TGTGCCTGGAGTGTGGGCAGGGATTACGAGCAGTACTTC.

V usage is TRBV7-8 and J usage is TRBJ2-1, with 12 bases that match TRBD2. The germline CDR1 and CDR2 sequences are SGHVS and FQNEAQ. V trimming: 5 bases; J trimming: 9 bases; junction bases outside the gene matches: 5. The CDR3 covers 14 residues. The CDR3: CASSALAGGPEQFF. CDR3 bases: TGTGCCAGCAGCGCCCTAGCGGGGGGGCCTGAGCAGTTCTTC.

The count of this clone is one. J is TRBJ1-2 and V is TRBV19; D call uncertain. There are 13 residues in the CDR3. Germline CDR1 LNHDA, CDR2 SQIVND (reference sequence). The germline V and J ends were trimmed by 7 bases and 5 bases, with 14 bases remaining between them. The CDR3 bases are TGTGCCAGTACCCGGACGCCCACGTATGGCTACACCTTC. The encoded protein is CASTRTPTYGYTF.

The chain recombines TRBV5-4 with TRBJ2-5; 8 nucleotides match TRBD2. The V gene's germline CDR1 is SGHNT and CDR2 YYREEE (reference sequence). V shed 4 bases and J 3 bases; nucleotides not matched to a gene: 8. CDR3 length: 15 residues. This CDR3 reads CASSAASGGKETQYF. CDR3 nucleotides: TGTGCCAGCAGCGCGGCAAGCGGGGGAAAAGAGACCCAGTACTTC.

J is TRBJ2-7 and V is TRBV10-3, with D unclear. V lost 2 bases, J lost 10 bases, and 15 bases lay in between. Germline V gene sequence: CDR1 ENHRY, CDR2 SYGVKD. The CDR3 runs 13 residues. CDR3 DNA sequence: TGTGCCATCAGTGAGGAAGGACGGACGCCTCAGTACTTC. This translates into CAISEEGRTPQYF.

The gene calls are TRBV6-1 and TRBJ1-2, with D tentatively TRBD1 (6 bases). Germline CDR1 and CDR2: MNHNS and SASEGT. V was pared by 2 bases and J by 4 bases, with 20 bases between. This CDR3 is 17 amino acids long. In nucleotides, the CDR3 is TGTGCCAGCAGTGAATACGGGCAGGTACAGGGCCTCTATGGCTACACCTTC. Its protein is CASSEYGQVQGLYGYTF.

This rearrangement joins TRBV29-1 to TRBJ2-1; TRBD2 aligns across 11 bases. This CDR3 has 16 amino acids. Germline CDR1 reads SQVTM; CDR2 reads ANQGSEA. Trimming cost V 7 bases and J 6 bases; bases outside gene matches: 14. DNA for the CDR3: TGCAGCGCCGCTGGTGATAGCGGGAGGGCTGGCAATGAGCAGTTCTTC. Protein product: CSAAGDSGRAGNEQFF.

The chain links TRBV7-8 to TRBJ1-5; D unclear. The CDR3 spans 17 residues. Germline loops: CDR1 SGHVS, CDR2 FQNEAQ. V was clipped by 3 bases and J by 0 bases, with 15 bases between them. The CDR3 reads CASSLRSDPYSNQPQHF. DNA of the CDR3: TGTGCCAGCAGCTTGAGGTCGGACCCCTATAGCAATCAGCCCCAGCATTTT. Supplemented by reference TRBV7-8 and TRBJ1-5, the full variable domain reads GAGVSQSPRYKVAKRGQDVALRCDPISGHVSLFWYQQALGQGPEFLTYFQNEAQLDKSGLPSDRFFAERPEGSVSTLKIQRTQQEDSAVYLCASSLRSDPYSNQPQHFGDGTRLSIL.

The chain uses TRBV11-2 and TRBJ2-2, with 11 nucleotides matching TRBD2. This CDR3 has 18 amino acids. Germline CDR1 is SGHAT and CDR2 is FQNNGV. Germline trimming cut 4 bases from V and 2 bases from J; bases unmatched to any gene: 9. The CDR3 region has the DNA TGTGCCAGCAGCTCACCCCCGGGACTAGCGGAAAACACCGGGGAGCTGTTTTTT. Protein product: CASSSPPGLAENTGELFF.

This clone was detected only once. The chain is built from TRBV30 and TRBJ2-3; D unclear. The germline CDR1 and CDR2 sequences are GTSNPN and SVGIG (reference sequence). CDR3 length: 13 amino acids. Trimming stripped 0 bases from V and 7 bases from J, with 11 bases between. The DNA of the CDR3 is TGTGCCTGGAGTGTACGGCTAGAAAATACGCAGTATTTT. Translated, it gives CAWSVRLENTQYF.